One and the same sample provided the 28 T cell receptor beta chains below, sequenced in a study of blood T cell repertoires in COVID-19. Profiled with immunoSEQ multiplex PCR; TCRdb holds only in-frame clones, not every one. The sample has about 21,000 clones, around 80% seen once. The specimen was peripheral blood. All receptors derive from a man aged 60-69 years with active COVID-19.

By share, this clone ranks as medium-sized. The rearrangement uses TRBV7-9 and TRBJ2-1; 8 bases match TRBD1. The length of the CDR3 is 16 residues. In germline, CDR1 is SEHNR, CDR2 FQNEAQ (reference sequence). V shed 5 bases and J 8 bases; nucleotides not matched to a gene: 14. CDR3 nucleotides: TGTGCCAGCAGCCCACCGACAGGGGCGGCGGTGTATGAGCAGTTCTTC. Its translation: CASSPPTGAAVYEQFF.

The CDR3 sequence is CATRDSHMDEQFF. CDR3 DNA sequence: TGTGCCACGCGGGACTCGCATATGGATGAGCAGTTCTTC. The chain combines TRBV27 with TRBJ2-1, with D maybe TRBD2 (6 bases). The germline CDR1 and CDR2 sequences are MNHEY and SMNVEV (reference sequence). With 10 bases removed from V and 8 bases from J, the gap between germline ends came to 18 bases. This CDR3 is 13 amino acids long.

The CDR3 DNA reads TGTGCCAGCAGGCAACAGGACAATCAGCCCCAGCATTTT. Its protein product is CASRQQDNQPQHF. The V call is TRBV2, the J call TRBJ1-5, with D possibly matching TRBD1 (5 bases). The CDR3 totals 13 residues. Germline loops: CDR1 SNHLY, CDR2 FYNNEI. V was cut by 6 bases and J by 3 bases, with 9 bases left in between.

This chain uses TRBV5-8 with TRBJ2-3, with D maybe TRBD1 (6 bases). The V end lost 5 bases, the J end lost 0 bases, and 19 bases lay between the germline ends. CDR3 length: 17 residues. CDR1 is SGHTS and CDR2 is YDEGEE in the germline V gene. CDR3 in amino acids: CASSTLQDSSSTDTQYF. CDR3 nucleotide sequence: TGTGCCAGCAGTACGCTCCAGGACAGTTCTAGCACAGATACGCAGTATTTT.

The V and J genes are TRBV10-2 and TRBJ2-7, with a weak D call TRBD1 (5 bases). Germline V lookup: CDR1 WSHSY, CDR2 SAAADI. CDR3 length equals 13 residues. Deletions cut 7 bases from V and 2 bases from J, with 12 bases between. Here the CDR3 reads CASNPQGTYEQYF. The CDR3 nucleotides read TGCGCCAGCAACCCCCAGGGTACCTACGAGCAGTACTTC.

This chain uses TRBV6-5 with TRBJ2-1; D uncertain. The CDR3 extends over 11 amino acids. V was pared by 2 bases and J by 9 bases, with 5 bases between. Germline CDR1 and CDR2: MNHEY and SVGAGI. DNA for the CDR3: TGTGCCAGCAGTTACGGCGGTGAGCAGTTCTTC. This sequence encodes CASSYGGEQFF.

This clone was detected once. CDR3 in amino acids: CASSEVGGTYEQYF. The DNA for the CDR3 is TGTGCCAGCAGTGAAGTCGGGGGGACCTACGAGCAGTACTTC. This chain joins TRBV2 and TRBJ2-7; TRBD2 matches 7 bases. The CDR3 is made up of 14 amino acids. Germline V gene data show CDR1 as SNHLY and CDR2 as FYNNEI. V lost 1 base to trimming and J lost 2 bases; unmatched junction nucleotides: 2.

The rearrangement links TRBV27 to TRBJ1-6; unclear D gene. Trimming took 4 bases from V and 9 from J, leaving 10 bases between them. Germline V gene lookup returns CDR1 MNHEY and CDR2 SMNVEV (reference sequence). The CDR3 consists of 13 residues. The CDR3 DNA follows: TGTGCCAGCAGTTCCACGGTGATTTCACCCCTCCACTTT. The encoded protein is CASSSTVISPLHF.

This sequence joins TRBV24-1 and TRBJ2-1, with 9 bases lining up with TRBD2. Trimming at V came to 5 bases and at J to 6 bases, leaving 4 bases not matched to a gene. Germline V CDR1 and CDR2: KGHDR, SFDVKD. CDR3 length: 14 residues. In DNA, the CDR3 is TGTGCCACCAGTGGTGGGACTAGCTTCAATGAGCAGTTCTTC. Residues: CATSGGTSFNEQFF.

The gene calls are TRBV5-6 and TRBJ2-6; possibly TRBD1 for D (6 bases). Germline CDR1 reads SGHDT; CDR2 reads YYEEEE. Trimming left V 4 bases short and J 2 bases short, with 10 bases between. The CDR3 extends over 15 amino acids. The CDR3 reads CASSPNRAGANVLTF. CDR3 DNA sequence: TGTGCCAGCAGCCCAAACAGGGCTGGGGCCAACGTCCTGACTTTC.

The rearrangement links TRBV7-9 to TRBJ2-2, with D tentatively TRBD2 (6 bases). This CDR3 is built from 14 residues. Looked up from germline, CDR1 is SEHNR and CDR2 is FQNEAQ (reference sequence). The V end lost 3 bases, the J end lost 2 bases, and 7 bases lay between the germline ends. The CDR3 bases are TGTGCCAGCAGCTTCGGGAGAAACACCGGGGAGCTGTTTTTT. It translates to CASSFGRNTGELFF. The whole variable domain, remainder taken from reference TRBV7-9 and TRBJ2-2, is DTGVSQNPRHKITKRGQNVTFRCDPISEHNRLYWYRQTLGQGPEFLTYFQNEAQLEKSRLLSDRFSAERPKGSFSTLEIQRTEQGDSAMYLCASSFGRNTGELFFGEGSRLTVL.

The J gene is TRBJ2-7, the V gene TRBV9; 8 bases fit TRBD2. Germline V gene lookup returns CDR1 SGDLS and CDR2 YYNGEE. The CDR3 is 15 amino acids. V gave up 3 bases and J gave up 2 bases; unmatched junction bases: 7. DNA for the CDR3: TGTGCCAGCAGCGCGTATAGCGGGACAACCTACGAGCAGTACTTC. It is translated as CASSAYSGTTYEQYF.

This clone was recorded only once. The chain has TRBV27 and TRBJ2-7; D is possibly TRBD2 (5 bases). This CDR3 has 15 amino acids. CDR1 and CDR2 from the germline V gene are MNHEY and SMNVEV (reference sequence). V lost 4 bases, J lost 5 bases, and 18 bases lay in between. CDR3 loop: CASSSTLLAVHEQYF. CDR3 coding DNA: TGTGCCAGCAGTTCGACACTGCTAGCTGTCCACGAGCAGTACTTC.

The chain uses TRBV19 and TRBJ2-3; tentatively, D is TRBD2 (6 bases). Trimming stripped 1 base from V and 2 bases from J, with 13 bases between. From germline, CDR1 is LNHDA and CDR2 SQIVND (reference sequence). CDR3 length equals 16 residues. The CDR3: CASSIGGVGHTDTQYF. The CDR3 coding sequence is TGTGCCAGTAGTATAGGGGGGGTAGGGCACACAGATACGCAGTATTTT.

The V call is TRBV19, the J call TRBJ1-4; D ambiguous. Germline loops: CDR1 LNHDA, CDR2 SQIVND (reference sequence). The CDR3 runs 13 residues. The germline V and J ends were trimmed by 5 bases and 7 bases, with 11 bases remaining between them. The CDR3 nucleotides read TGTGCCAGTAGTGAGGGCCGACGTGAAAAACTGTTTTTT. Translated, it gives CASSEGRREKLFF.

The J gene is TRBJ2-7, the V gene TRBV5-1; D remains unclear. This CDR3 contains 14 residues. Trimming stripped 5 bases from V and 0 bases from J, with 12 bases between. Germline values: CDR1 SGHRS, CDR2 YFSETQ. This CDR3 is CASSPTAGSYEQYF. CDR3 bases: TGCGCCAGCAGTCCGACGGCAGGCTCCTACGAGCAGTACTTC.

The sample holds a few counts of this clone. The chain recombines TRBV4-3 with TRBJ1-2, with D perhaps matching TRBD1 (5 bases). The ends were cut back, 1 base at V and 2 bases at J, with 11 bases in the middle. Germline CDR1 and CDR2: LGHNA and YSLEER. This CDR3 comprises 15 residues. The CDR3 protein is CASSQGGRGNYGYTF. CDR3 DNA sequence: TGCGCCAGCAGCCAAGGGGGCCGGGGGAACTATGGCTACACCTTC.

The chain is built from TRBV12-3 or TRBV12-4 and TRBJ2-3, with D perhaps matching TRBD2 (5 bases). V gave up 4 bases and J gave up 6 bases, with 11 bases separating them. The CDR3 totals 13 residues. The CDR3 DNA reads TGTGCCAGCAGTTCTAACCCGGGGGATACGCAGTATTTT. Residues: CASSSNPGDTQYF.

The chain employs TRBV3-1 (or the pseudogene TRBV3-2) and TRBJ2-7, with 7 bases lining up with TRBD2. The ends lost 1 base at V and 1 base at J; junction bases unmatched: 4. The V gene's germline CDR1 is LGHDT and CDR2 YNNKEL (reference sequence). The CDR3 sequence is 15 residues long. The CDR3 coding sequence is TGTGCCAGCAGCCAAGCAGAACTAGCGTCCTACGAGCAGTACTTC. This codes for CASSQAELASYEQYF.

This rearrangement joins TRBV25-1 to TRBJ1-4; 10 nucleotides align to TRBD1. The J segment lost 8 bases and the V segment lost 2 bases, leaving 5 bases of the junction unmatched. The germline CDR1 and CDR2 sequences are MGHDK and SYGVNS. This CDR3 region has 15 residues. CDR3 in amino acids: CASSEDGTGDEKLFF. The CDR3 region has the DNA TGTGCCAGCAGTGAAGACGGGACAGGGGACGAAAAACTGTTTTTT. Filled out from reference TRBV25-1 and TRBJ1-4, the complete variable domain reads EADIYQTPRYLVIGTGKKITLECSQTMGHDKMYWYQQDPGMELHLIHYSYGVNSTEKGDLSSESTVSRIRTEHFPLTLESARPSHTSQYLCASSEDGTGDEKLFFGSGTQLSVL.

The V and J genes are TRBV10-1 and TRBJ2-3, with D hard to call. Germline V lookup: CDR1 WNHNN, CDR2 SYGVQD (reference sequence). V was clipped by 3 bases and J by 2 bases, with 15 bases between them. The CDR3 covers 16 residues. CDR3: CASSEYEAEFTDTQYF. The DNA for the CDR3 is TGCGCCAGCAGTGAATACGAGGCGGAGTTCACAGATACGCAGTATTTT.

V gene TRBV10-3 combines with J gene TRBJ2-7; tentative D call: TRBD2 (7 bases). The CDR3 is made up of 16 amino acids. Germline V gene sequence: CDR1 ENHRY, CDR2 SYGVKD. Between the trimmed V and J ends, which lost 4 bases and 2 bases, there was a span of 18 bases. Here the CDR3 reads CAISGVLGGAPYEQYF. CDR3 bases: TGTGCCATCAGTGGGGTCCTTGGGGGGGCCCCCTACGAGCAGTACTTC.

This clone appeared a few times. This chain links TRBV10-3 with TRBJ2-2, with TRBD1 identical over 7 bases. The J segment lost 5 bases and the V segment lost 11 bases, leaving 11 bases of the junction unmatched. The germline CDR1 and CDR2 sequences are ENHRY and SYGVKD. The CDR3 totals 14 residues. In DNA form, the CDR3 reads TGTGCCGTCCGACAGGGACCAGGTACCGGGGAGCTGTTTTTT. Translation gives CAVRQGPGTGELFF.

The genes are TRBV4-3 and TRBJ1-1, with D possibly matching TRBD1 (5 bases). The CDR3 consists of 13 residues. Trimming removed 0 bases at V and 5 bases at J, with 7 bases between. CDR1 is LGHNA, CDR2 YSLEER, per germline. The CDR3 DNA reads TGCGCCAGCAGCCAAGATAAGGGGACTGAAGCTTTCTTT. This translates into CASSQDKGTEAFF.

The J gene is TRBJ1-5, the V gene TRBV24-1; D uncertain. CDR3 length: 14 residues. Deletions cut 6 bases from V and 0 bases from J, with 8 bases between. Germline lookup yields CDR1 KGHDR and CDR2 SFDVKD. The CDR3 DNA sequence: TGTGCCACCAGTCGGAGGGATAGCAATCAGCCCCAGCATTTT. This gives the protein CATSRRDSNQPQHF.

This clone is termed medium-sized. The V call is TRBV3-1 (or the pseudogene TRBV3-2), the J call TRBJ2-7, with D possibly being TRBD2 (6 bases). The length of the CDR3 is 15 residues. The germline V gene encodes CDR1 LGHDT and CDR2 YNNKEL (reference sequence). The germline V and J ends were trimmed by 0 bases and 3 bases, with 12 bases remaining between them. DNA of the CDR3: TGTGCCAGCAGCCAAGATTTTCAGGGAGGCTACGAGCAGTACTTC. Protein product: CASSQDFQGGYEQYF.

V usage is TRBV27 and J usage is TRBJ2-7; TRBD2 matches 8 bases. V dropped 0 bases and J dropped 2; count of bases not matched to a gene: 0. The CDR3 covers 14 residues. Looked up from germline, CDR1 is MNHEY and CDR2 is SMNVEV (reference sequence). The CDR3 nucleotides read TGTGCCAGCAGTTTATCGGGACTAGCCTACGAGCAGTACTTC. This sequence encodes CASSLSGLAYEQYF.

This chain links TRBV7-3 with TRBJ2-1, with TRBD1 as a possible D gene (7 bases). This CDR3 spans 16 amino acids. The V and J ends lost 5 bases and 7 bases respectively, with 21 bases between them. The V gene's germline CDR1 is SGHTA and CDR2 FQGTGA. The chain's CDR3 is CASSILGGPGRNEQFF. CDR3 nucleotide sequence: TGTGCCAGCAGCATACTAGGGGGCCCTGGGAGGAATGAGCAGTTCTTC.